The present T cell receptor beta chain was sequenced within a study of monozygotic twins with cystic fibrosis. Study-wide findings and caveats: No link emerged between shared CDR3 counts and age, concordance or severity. V usage most resembled the co-twin in 13 of 16 pairs. Unrelated CF individuals shared fewer identical clonotypes than monozygotic CF twins.

The assay was immunoSEQ multiplex PCR, and TCRdb's table has in-frame clones only and misses some. The sample contains roughly 29,000 clones, approximately 80% of which appear only once. As concerns this clone: Its antigen is still unknown.

Trimming stripped 6 bases from V and 7 bases from J, with 6 bases between. Looked up from germline, CDR1 is MDHEN and CDR2 is SYDVKM. The CDR3 contains 10 residues. This TCR was sampled from a girl aged 2-10 years with cystic fibrosis. Sequenced input: blood. The chain combines TRBV28 with TRBJ1-1; D unresolved. In nucleotides, the CDR3 is TGTGCCAGCAGCCAAGATGAAGCTTTCTTT. It is translated as CASSQDEAFF.